Included here is one T cell receptor (beta chain) sequence, with context. Its antigen is still unknown. This clone may be a read error of a much larger clone one base away. Reverse transcription of approximately 500 ng total RNA with a constant-region primer produced TCR beta cDNA. Generation of the TCR beta libraries relied on three nested multiplex PCR rounds using slightly modified ARM-PCR. Both of the initial two PCR rounds ran for around 9 cycles and employed TRBV1-TRBV30 forward primers alongside a C-beta reverse primer. TCRdb ran MiXCR on the multiplex PCR reads and lists one entry per CDR3 protein. The top ten hold about 7.1% of the sample, which has about 200,000 distinct CDR3 sequences, roughly 61% seen once. The data are from a study of tumor-infiltrating lymphocytes in primary liver carcinoma. Study-wide points: Researchers found tumor-adjacent and tumor-blood pairs overlapped less than tumor region pairs.

This CDR3 has 15 amino acids. Germline V gene lookup returns CDR1 MNHNS and CDR2 SASEGT. Unmatched junction bases numbered 7, after V lost 7 bases and J lost 2 bases. The source of the blood RNA was unsorted whole blood, and germline DNA was extracted as well. Donors were untreated and chronically infected with HBV. The specimen sequenced was peripheral blood. The receptor was isolated from a woman aged 60 to 75 with primary liver carcinoma and hepatitis B virus infection. This chain connects TRBV6-1 to TRBJ1-5, with 8 bases that match TRBD1. The CDR3 protein is CASIVLDRGNQPQHF. The DNA of the CDR3 is TGTGCCAGCATCGTATTGGACAGGGGCAATCAGCCCCAGCATTTT.